This is a list of T cell receptor beta chains from one sample in a study of radiation and T cells in renal cell carcinoma. Repertoires were generated with immunoSEQ multiplex PCR, while TCRdb's copy carries only in-frame clones and drops some. The sample has some 5,600 clones; roughly 72% are singletons. Sequenced here: tumor tissue, sampled from a patient whose treatment was nephrectomy without radiotherapy. These receptors all come from a human donor with renal cell carcinoma. CDR3s include the opening cysteine and the closing phenylalanine or tryptophan. A D gene is named only where the DNA matches it firmly.

length	V	J	D	CDR3
14	TRBV7-2	TRBJ1-2	TRBD1	CASSLGDRGYGYTF
16	TRBV28	TRBJ2-5	TRBD2	CASRSTSGRSGETQYF
15	TRBV28	TRBJ2-6	.	CASMDRSSGANVLTF
13	TRBV10-2	TRBJ2-1	.	CASNREPYNEQFF
15	TRBV6-1	TRBJ2-1	TRBD2	CASSGPGGPRDEQFF
13	TRBV5-4	TRBJ2-5	.	CASSRDLEETQYF
15	TRBV30	TRBJ2-3	TRBD1	CAWTPDDRVSDTQYF
15	TRBV4-1	TRBJ2-5	.	CASSQAWQGGETQYF
18	TRBV15	TRBJ2-3	TRBD2	CATSKRRTSGTSTDTQYF
15	TRBV4-1	TRBJ2-7	TRBD1	CASSLSGTGAYEQYF
13	TRBV29-1	TRBJ2-1	TRBD2	CSVELAGYNEQFF
13	TRBV6-1	TRBJ1-4	.	CASTPMYGEKLFF
14	TRBV4-3	TRBJ2-5	TRBD2	CASSHGLARQTQYF
16	TRBV5-1	TRBJ2-2	TRBD1	CASSLRLGTGTGELFF
15	TRBV4-2	TRBJ2-7	TRBD2	CASSQEGGSFNEQYF
15	TRBV9	TRBJ2-1	.	CASSPDGWSNNEQFF
14	TRBV29-1	TRBJ1-3	TRBD1	CSEGRQGAGNTIYF
15	TRBV6-6	TRBJ1-2	.	CASSGRWTVNYGYTF
15	TRBV28	TRBJ1-1	.	CASSTLRRAVREAFF
14	TRBV5-1	TRBJ2-3	.	CASSPVAGTDTQYF
17	TRBV28	TRBJ2-5	.	CASSFFQRWVIKETQYF
13	TRBV11-1	TRBJ2-2	.	CASSFHGGGELFF
14	TRBV11-2	TRBJ2-7	TRBD2	CASRQPGLVYEQYF
12	TRBV4-2	TRBJ1-3	.	CASSHRRNTIYF
14	TRBV2	TRBJ1-4	.	CASSEWQFNEKLFF
16	TRBV11-1	TRBJ2-7	.	CASSELEGQPTYEQYF
16	TRBV7-9	TRBJ2-5	TRBD1	CASSPRKRTGQETQYF
16	TRBV6-5	TRBJ2-6	.	CASSYSGGPGANVLTF
16	TRBV5-1	TRBJ2-1	.	CASSSFGVGGYNEQFF
15	TRBV9	TRBJ2-1	TRBD2	CASRPGTSGRNEQFF
15	TRBV5-1	TRBJ2-5	.	CASSLGAGFEETQYF
14	TRBV29-1	TRBJ2-4	TRBD1	CSVDAGQGEGIQYF
16	TRBV5-5	TRBJ2-6	TRBD1	CASSLQGPSGANVLTF
17	TRBV5-1	TRBJ2-1	TRBD2	CASSLRLAGYSYNEQFF
15	TRBV5-4	TRBJ2-3	.	CASSPGTLSTDTQYF
15	TRBV5-1	TRBJ2-7	.	CASSGSEGFSYEQYF
15	TRBV15	TRBJ1-1	.	CATSRGARGSTEAFF
11	TRBV27	TRBJ2-5	.	CATRQAGEQYF
11	TRBV25-1	TRBJ1-1	.	CASSRQTEAFF